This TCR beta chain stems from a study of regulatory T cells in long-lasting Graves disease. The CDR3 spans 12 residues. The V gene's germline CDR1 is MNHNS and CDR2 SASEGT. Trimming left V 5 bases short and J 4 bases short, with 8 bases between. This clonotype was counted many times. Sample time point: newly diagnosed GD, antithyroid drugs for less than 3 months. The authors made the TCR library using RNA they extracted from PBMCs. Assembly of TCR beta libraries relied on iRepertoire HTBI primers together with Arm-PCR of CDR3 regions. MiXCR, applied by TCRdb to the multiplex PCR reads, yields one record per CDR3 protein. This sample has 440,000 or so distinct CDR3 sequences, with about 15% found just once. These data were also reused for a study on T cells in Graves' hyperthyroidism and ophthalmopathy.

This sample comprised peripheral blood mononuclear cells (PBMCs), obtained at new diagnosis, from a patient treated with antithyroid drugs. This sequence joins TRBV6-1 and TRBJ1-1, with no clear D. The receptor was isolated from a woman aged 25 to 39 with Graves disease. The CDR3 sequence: CASSREVTEAFF. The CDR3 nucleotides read TGTGCCAGCAGTAGGGAGGTCACTGAAGCTTTCTTT.